Presented here are 24 T cell receptor beta chains from one specimen sequenced in a study of Ad26.COV2.S vaccination and SARS-CoV-2 variants. Treatment described: some 19 received Ad26.COV2.S at low or high dose, single or two shots; about five received placebo; per-sample allocation not given. After the first vaccine or placebo injection, samples were drawn on day 63. TCRdb's table, derived via immunoSEQ multiplex PCR, lists solely in-frame clones and lacks some. Of roughly 680,000 clones listed, around 92% are singletons. The sequencing here drew on peripheral blood, taken in a trial of Ad26.COV2.S vaccine versus placebo. These receptors were taken from a person between 18 and 65 years old who received the Ad26.COV2.S COVID-19 vaccine or a placebo.

The chain recombines TRBV10-1 with TRBJ2-7; 8 bases agree with TRBD2. Germline V gene data show CDR1 as WNHNN and CDR2 as SYGVQD (reference sequence). This CDR3 has 15 residues. V lost 0 bases to trimming and J lost 2 bases; unmatched junction nucleotides: 3. Here the CDR3 DNA reads TGCGCCAGCAGTGAGTCGCAGGGACTAGCCTACGAGCAGTACTTC. Its translation is CASSESQGLAYEQYF.

Comment on this clone: This CDR3 is also generated by other DNA sequences in the sample. The J gene is TRBJ1-5, the V gene TRBV4-2; D possibly corresponds to TRBD1 (5 bases). Trimming left V 0 bases short and J 6 bases short, with 6 bases between. The length of the CDR3 is 13 residues. The V gene's germline CDR1 is LGHNA and CDR2 YNFKEQ. Here the CDR3 reads CASSQDQGQPQHF. The CDR3 nucleotides read TGTGCCAGCAGCCAAGATCAGGGTCAGCCCCAGCATTTT.

V usage is TRBV27 and J usage is TRBJ1-2, with 8 bases aligning to TRBD1. The germline CDR1 and CDR2 sequences are MNHEY and SMNVEV (reference sequence). The CDR3 covers 14 residues. Unmatched junction bases numbered 7, after V lost 5 bases and J lost 5 bases. CDR3: CASSIQGARYGYTF. CDR3 coding DNA: TGTGCCAGCAGTATCCAGGGGGCGCGGTATGGCTACACCTTC.

This clone was seen a single time. The chain carries TRBV5-6 and TRBJ2-7, with TRBD1 matching over 7 bases. This CDR3 has 12 residues. CDR1 is SGHDT and CDR2 is YYEEEE in the germline V gene. J gave up 6 bases and V 4 bases, and 4 bases lay outside the gene matches. The CDR3 here is CASSPGQLEQYF. CDR3 sequence (DNA): TGTGCCAGCAGCCCGGGACAGCTCGAGCAGTACTTC.

The V gene is TRBV7-2, the J gene TRBJ2-7; TRBD2 matches at 12 bases. CDR3 length equals 15 residues. The germline gives CDR1 SGHTA, CDR2 FQGNSA. V lost 5 bases to trimming and J lost 4 bases; unmatched junction nucleotides: 6. This CDR3 reads CASSVTSGGPYEQYF. The CDR3 DNA sequence: TGTGCCAGCAGCGTCACTAGCGGGGGGCCGTACGAGCAGTACTTC.

The CDR3 DNA follows: TGCAGCGGTCTGACTGGGACCTATTTTGAAGCTTTCTTT. Its translation: CSGLTGTYFEAFF. The gene calls are TRBV29-1 and TRBJ1-1; D perhaps matches TRBD1 (5 bases). Looked up from germline, CDR1 is SQVTM and CDR2 is ANQGSEA. The V gene lost 7 bases and the J gene lost 7 bases, with 19 bases spanning the gap. This CDR3 region has 13 residues.

The J gene is TRBJ2-7, the V gene TRBV5-1; 9 bases line up with TRBD1. The CDR3 extends over 14 amino acids. Germline lookup yields CDR1 SGHRS and CDR2 YFSETQ. The junction had 5 bases not matched to a gene; V was cut back by 4 bases and J by 3 bases. In DNA, the CDR3 is TGCGCCAGCAGCCCCGGGACAGGGCTCTACGAGCAGTACTTC. Translation: CASSPGTGLYEQYF. Supplemented by reference TRBV5-1 and TRBJ2-7, the full variable domain reads KAGVTQTPRYLIKTRGQQVTLSCSPISGHRSVSWYQQTPGQGLQFLFEYFSETQRNKGNFPGRFSGRQFSNSRSEMNVSTLELGDSALYLCASSPGTGLYEQYFGPGTRLTVT.

This chain links TRBV14 with TRBJ2-7, with D hard to call. CDR1 SGHDN and CDR2 FVKESK come from the germline V gene. V was pared by 0 bases and J by 0 bases, with 9 bases between. The CDR3 is 15 residues long. CDR3: CASSQDLYSSYEQYF. The CDR3, as DNA: TGTGCCAGCAGCCAAGATTTATACTCCTCCTACGAGCAGTACTTC.

The chain links TRBV12-3 or TRBV12-4 to TRBJ1-2; D possibly corresponds to TRBD1 (5 bases). V lost 3 bases, J lost 8 bases, and 10 bases lay in between. The CDR3 contains 12 residues. CDR3: CASSFPGNGYTF. CDR3 nucleotides: TGTGCCAGCAGTTTTCCAGGGAACGGCTACACCTTC.

This rearrangement joins TRBV10-3 to TRBJ2-7; no clear D gene. With 2 bases removed from V and 2 bases from J, the gap between germline ends came to 7 bases. From germline, CDR1 is ENHRY and CDR2 SYGVKD. The CDR3 runs to 13 residues. CDR3 residues: CAISEGSPYEQYF. The CDR3 region has the DNA TGTGCCATCAGTGAGGGCAGTCCCTACGAGCAGTACTTC.

V gene TRBV19 combines with J gene TRBJ2-5; TRBD1 is a possible D gene (6 bases). The V and J ends lost 4 bases and 5 bases respectively, with 11 bases between them. The CDR3 totals 13 residues. CDR1 and CDR2 from the germline V gene are LNHDA and SQIVND (reference sequence). The CDR3 DNA reads TGTGCCAGTAGTACGGGGACACCGGAGACCCAGTACTTC. Residues: CASSTGTPETQYF.

The chain combines TRBV2 with TRBJ2-1, with 7 bases lining up with TRBD2. Germline values: CDR1 SNHLY, CDR2 FYNNEI. The CDR3 is 12 residues long. The V and J ends lost 8 bases and 6 bases, in that order; junction bases with no gene match: 4. The CDR3 sequence is CASQIAGNEQFF. The CDR3 bases are TGTGCCAGCCAGATAGCGGGCAATGAGCAGTTCTTC. The entire variable domain, with the rest obtained from reference TRBV2 and TRBJ2-1, is as follows: EPEVTQTPSHQVTQMGQEVILRCVPISNHLYFYWYRQILGQKVEFLVSFYNNEISEKSEIFDDQFSVERPDGSNFTLKIRSTKLEDSAMYFCASQIAGNEQFFGPGTRLTVL.

This sequence joins TRBV9 and TRBJ2-3; 9 bases map to TRBD2. Germline V lookup: CDR1 SGDLS, CDR2 YYNGEE. CDR3 length equals 14 residues. J was trimmed by 5 bases and V by 4 bases; bases with no gene match: 5. The CDR3 coding sequence is TGTGCCAGCAGCCCTGTACTAGCGGGAGATACGCAGTATTTT. Amino acids: CASSPVLAGDTQYF. Drawing the rest from reference TRBV9 and TRBJ2-3, the complete variable domain is DSGVTQTPKHLITATGQRVTLRCSPRSGDLSVYWYQQSLDQGLQFLIQYYNGEERAKGNILERFSAQQFPDLHSELNLSSLELGDSALYFCASSPVLAGDTQYFGPGTRLTVL.

The sample holds a few counts of this clone. The chain combines TRBV19 with TRBJ2-4; 7 bases agree with TRBD1. CDR1 and CDR2 from the germline V gene are LNHDA and SQIVND (reference sequence). After removal of 7 bases from V and 8 bases from J, the junction contained 8 bases not matched to a gene. CDR3 length equals 13 residues. DNA for the CDR3: TGTGCCAGTAATGGGGACAGAGGGTACATTCAGTACTTC. This codes for CASNGDRGYIQYF.

The chain links TRBV5-1 to TRBJ2-7, with no clear D. CDR3 size: 14 residues. Trimming removed 0 bases at V and 6 bases at J, with 13 bases between. Per germline, CDR1 SGHRS and CDR2 YFSETQ. The CDR3 spells CASSLEGPPLEQYF. The CDR3 nucleotides read TGCGCCAGCAGCTTGGAGGGCCCCCCGCTCGAGCAGTACTTC.

The chain links TRBV7-9 to TRBJ1-1, with TRBD1 matching 7 bases. There are 12 residues in the CDR3. Per the germline V gene, CDR1 is SEHNR and CDR2 is FQNEAQ (reference sequence). The J segment lost 8 bases and the V segment lost 6 bases, leaving 6 bases of the junction unmatched. The CDR3 protein is CASSSLTGEAFF. CDR3 in DNA: TGTGCCAGCAGTTCTTTGACAGGGGAAGCTTTCTTT.

The rearrangement uses TRBV7-9 and TRBJ2-2, with TRBD1 as a possible D gene (6 bases). Deletions cut 7 bases from V and 4 bases from J, with 16 bases between. From germline, CDR1 is SEHNR and CDR2 FQNEAQ (reference sequence). The CDR3 is 15 residues long. CDR3 loop: CASNPNRAITGELFF. As DNA, the CDR3 is TGTGCCAGCAACCCCAACAGGGCAATCACCGGGGAGCTGTTTTTT. Variable domain in full (rest from reference TRBV7-9 and TRBJ2-2): DTGVSQNPRHKITKRGQNVTFRCDPISEHNRLYWYRQTLGQGPEFLTYFQNEAQLEKSRLLSDRFSAERPKGSFSTLEIQRTEQGDSAMYLCASNPNRAITGELFFGEGSRLTVL.

The chain is built from TRBV18 and TRBJ1-2; 10 bases match TRBD1. Losses at the gene ends were 0 bases for V and 0 bases for J; bases not matched to a gene: 4. CDR1 KGHSH and CDR2 LQKENI come from the germline V gene. The CDR3 runs to 17 residues. CDR3 DNA: TGTGCCAGCTCACCACCGGGACAGGGGTTGGCTAACTATGGCTACACCTTC. It encodes CASSPPGQGLANYGYTF.

V usage is TRBV24-1 and J usage is TRBJ2-5; D gene uncertain. CDR1 and CDR2 from the germline V gene are KGHDR and SFDVKD. V dropped 10 bases and J dropped 4 bases, with 12 bases sitting between them. This CDR3 comprises 12 residues. The DNA for the CDR3 is TGTGCCACTCAAGGTTCTGGAGAGACCCAGTACTTC. Protein sequence: CATQGSGETQYF.

J is TRBJ1-1 and V is TRBV6-6, with D possibly TRBD1 on 5 matching bases. V was cut by 2 bases and J by 0 bases, with 10 bases left in between. This CDR3 region has 15 residues. Germline CDR1 MNHNY, CDR2 SVGAGI (reference sequence). CDR3 sequence: CASSYLGRMNTEAFF. The CDR3 DNA reads as TGTGCCAGCAGTTACCTGGGACGGATGAACACTGAAGCTTTCTTT.

The chain combines TRBV15 with TRBJ1-1; D is uncertain. Germline CDR1 LNHNV, CDR2 YYDKDF (reference sequence). The CDR3 runs 13 residues. With 2 bases removed from V and 7 bases from J, the gap between germline ends came to 11 bases. CDR3 protein: CATSRPDPNEAFF. As DNA, the CDR3 is TGTGCCACCAGCAGACCGGACCCTAATGAAGCTTTCTTT.

CDR3 bases: TGTGCCAGCAGCTTAGGGACAGAAAAGCAGCAGTTCTTC. Its protein product is CASSLGTEKQQFF. The rearrangement links TRBV7-2 to TRBJ2-1; tentatively, D is TRBD1 (6 bases). Germline V gene data show CDR1 as SGHTA and CDR2 as FQGNSA. This CDR3 is 13 amino acids long. The V end was cut by 1 base, the J end by 11 bases, with 12 bases between.

The chain carries TRBV19 and TRBJ1-1; TRBD1 might be the D (5 bases). This CDR3 is built from 15 residues. With 5 bases removed from V and 0 bases from J, the gap between germline ends came to 13 bases. From germline, CDR1 is LNHDA and CDR2 SQIVND (reference sequence). For the CDR3, the DNA is TGTGCCAGTAGTGATCCGGGACTCTTGAACACTGAAGCTTTCTTT. Residues: CASSDPGLLNTEAFF.

This clone was recorded only once. V usage is TRBV5-6 and J usage is TRBJ2-7; D might be TRBD1 or TRBD2, each matching 5 bases. V lost 0 bases and J 6 bases, leaving 10 bases between the germline ends. CDR3 size: 13 residues. Germline-derived CDR1 and CDR2 are SGHDT and YYEEEE. The CDR3 region has the DNA TGTGCCAGCAGCTTGGGGGGGAGAAGCGAGCAGTACTTC. Amino acids: CASSLGGRSEQYF.